Presented here are 27 T cell receptor beta chains from one specimen sequenced in a study of TIL therapy for anti-PD-1-resistant metastatic lung cancer (dated by TCRdb to the early 2020s). The immunoSEQ v3 hsTCRB kit was used to amplify TCR beta CDR3 regions from genomic DNA through bias-controlled multiplex PCR. The table was pulled from immuneACCESS by TCRdb, which kept in-frame rearrangements only. Such tables lose some clones; where checked, under half of the loss comes from unresolved V genes, and the rest has no known cause. The sample data list 45,000 to 60,000 clones, and roughly 70% of these were observed just once. The ten largest account for around 5.4% of the sample. The time point label on this specimen signifies: pre-treatment sample, taken before nivolumab and TIL therapy. The baseline tumor samples, taken from the same resection that was used to grow TIL, were excised metastases, most often pleural nodules or supraclavicular lymph nodes.

The material was tumor tissue, obtained at baseline. Receptor source: a person between 25 and 80 years old with non-small cell lung cancer.

This chain uses TRBV6-5 with TRBJ1-2; D is uncertain. V shed 0 bases and J shed 3 bases, with 14 bases lying between them. This CDR3 is 16 amino acids long. Germline CDR1 is MNHEY and CDR2 is SVGAGI. In DNA, the CDR3 is TGTGCCAGCAGTTACTCATCCGATCTTGCACACTATGGCTACACCTTC. Residues: CASSYSSDLAHYGYTF.

This rearrangement joins TRBV7-9 to TRBJ2-2; D gene uncertain. V was cut by 1 base and J by 8 bases, with 11 bases left in between. CDR1 is SEHNR and CDR2 is FQNEAQ in the germline V gene (reference sequence). The CDR3 runs to 14 residues. The CDR3 DNA reads TGTGCCAGCAGCTTAGAATGGGCGGCGGGGGAGCTGTTTTTT. This sequence encodes CASSLEWAAGELFF.

CDR3 nucleotides: TGTGCCAGCAGCCAGCGCAATGAGCAGTTCTTC. Translating gives CASSQRNEQFF. The chain uses TRBV7-2 and TRBJ2-1, with D uncertain. The CDR3 contains 11 residues. CDR1 SGHTA and CDR2 FQGNSA come from the germline V gene. V was cut by 5 bases and J by 6 bases, with 5 bases left in between.

This clone was seen once. The J gene is TRBJ1-1, the V gene TRBV6-5; TRBD1 is a possible D gene (6 bases). V lost 7 bases to trimming and J lost 7 bases, with 13 bases between them. CDR1 and CDR2 from the germline V gene are MNHEY and SVGAGI. The CDR3 sequence is 12 residues long. The CDR3 reads CASTGGLDEAFF. In DNA, the CDR3 is TGTGCCAGCACGGGGGGGCTTGATGAAGCTTTCTTT.

The chain has TRBV28 and TRBJ2-7; D is unresolved. The CDR3 has 15 amino acids. Germline lookup yields CDR1 MDHEN and CDR2 SYDVKM. The V and J ends lost 2 bases and 0 bases respectively, with 11 bases between them. CDR3 nucleotide sequence: TGTGCCAGCAGTTTACTTCTTGAACGCTCCTACGAGCAGTACTTC. This codes for CASSLLLERSYEQYF.

This chain joins TRBV11-2 and TRBJ2-1, with D tentatively TRBD1 (5 bases). Germline CDR1 SGHAT, CDR2 FQNNGV. Trimming left V 4 bases short and J 7 bases short, with 8 bases between. The CDR3 sequence is 12 residues long. CDR3 in amino acids: CASSSQGNEQFF. In DNA, the CDR3 is TGTGCCAGCAGCTCGCAGGGAAATGAGCAGTTCTTC.

This clone was seen more than once but under ten times. V usage is TRBV2 and J usage is TRBJ2-2; D is possibly TRBD1 (5 bases). Trimming cost V 3 bases and J 3 bases, with 8 bases left between them. CDR3 length: 14 residues. Per the germline V gene, CDR1 is SNHLY and CDR2 is FYNNEI. CDR3 in DNA: TGTGCCAGCAGTGACCAGGGATACACCGGGGAGCTGTTTTTT. Translation: CASSDQGYTGELFF. The full variable domain, completed using reference TRBV2 and TRBJ2-2, is EPEVTQTPSHQVTQMGQEVILRCVPISNHLYFYWYRQILGQKVEFLVSFYNNEISEKSEIFDDQFSVERPDGSNFTLKIRSTKLEDSAMYFCASSDQGYTGELFFGEGSRLTVL.

This clone was observed a handful of times. The V gene is TRBV10-2, the J gene TRBJ2-7; D may be TRBD2 (5 bases). Germline CDR1 is WSHSY and CDR2 is SAAADI. V lost 0 bases and J 2 bases, leaving 11 bases between the germline ends. This CDR3 spans 15 amino acids. The CDR3 region is CASSESSGSPYEQYF. The CDR3 DNA reads TGCGCCAGCAGTGAGTCGAGCGGCAGTCCCTACGAGCAGTACTTC.

The chain joins TRBV5-1 to TRBJ2-5; D is possibly TRBD1 (5 bases). Germline V CDR1 and CDR2: SGHRS, YFSETQ. The V end lost 0 bases, the J end lost 5 bases, and 14 bases lay between the germline ends. The CDR3 is made up of 15 amino acids. The CDR3 region has the DNA TGCGCCAGCAGCTTGGCCACGGCAGGGTGGGAGACCCAGTACTTC. This codes for CASSLATAGWETQYF.

This CDR3 reads CASSPRTSYNEQFF. The CDR3, as DNA: TGTGCCAGCAGCCCGCGGACATCCTACAATGAGCAGTTCTTC. The chain links TRBV7-6 to TRBJ2-1, with a tentative D call TRBD1 (5 bases). The V gene's germline CDR1 is SGHVS and CDR2 FNYEAQ. V was cut by 5 bases and J by 1 base, with 9 bases left in between. The CDR3 loop spans 14 amino acids.

The chain has TRBV9 and TRBJ1-1; weak D call: TRBD1 (5 bases). V dropped 0 bases and J dropped 1 base, with 13 bases sitting between them. Germline lookup yields CDR1 SGDLS and CDR2 YYNGEE. CDR3 length: 16 amino acids. The CDR3 reads CASSVGAGRANTEAFF. The CDR3 region has the DNA TGTGCCAGCAGCGTAGGCGCAGGGCGGGCGAACACTGAAGCTTTCTTT.

The chain employs TRBV5-6 and TRBJ2-2; 8 bases are shared with TRBD1. This CDR3 region has 15 residues. Trimming took 6 bases from V and 0 from J; bases not matched to a gene: 4. Germline-derived CDR1 and CDR2 are SGHDT and YYEEEE. The CDR3 sequence is CASTWTGSNTGELFF. For the CDR3, the DNA is TGTGCCAGCACCTGGACAGGGTCGAACACCGGGGAGCTGTTTTTT.

The chain is built from TRBV19 and TRBJ1-2; D not resolved. Germline V lookup: CDR1 LNHDA, CDR2 SQIVND (reference sequence). This CDR3 spans 15 amino acids. The V and J ends lost 6 bases and 6 bases respectively, with 20 bases between them. CDR3 DNA: TGTGCCAGTAGGACCGGGCACATGAGTGAGCATGGCTACACCTTC. Its protein product is CASRTGHMSEHGYTF.

This clone has a handful of counts. The V gene is TRBV11-2, the J gene TRBJ2-3; D gene ambiguous. Trimming removed 0 bases from V and 1 base from J, with 11 bases in between. CDR1 and CDR2 (germline): SGHAT, FQNNGV. The CDR3 runs 16 residues. This CDR3 reads CASSLDPGRRTDTQYF. The CDR3 DNA reads as TGTGCCAGCAGCTTAGATCCGGGCAGACGCACAGATACGCAGTATTTT.

CDR3: CASSQTGTGMYSPLHF. The CDR3 DNA is TGTGCCAGTAGTCAAACCGGGACAGGGATGTATTCACCCCTCCACTTT. This chain uses TRBV19 with TRBJ1-6; 9 nucleotides match TRBD1. CDR1 LNHDA and CDR2 SQIVND come from the germline V gene (reference sequence). CDR3 length equals 16 residues. The J segment lost 8 bases and the V segment lost 5 bases, leaving 10 bases of the junction unmatched.

The chain joins TRBV27 to TRBJ2-1; D is unclear. The CDR3 runs 14 residues. CDR1 is MNHEY, CDR2 SMNVEV, per germline (reference sequence). The ends were cut back, 6 bases at V and 4 bases at J, with 13 bases in the middle. The CDR3 sequence is CASSSGADYNEQFF. In DNA form, the CDR3 reads TGTGCCAGCAGCTCAGGAGCAGATTACAATGAGCAGTTCTTC.

This clone was detected only once. J is TRBJ2-1 and V is TRBV27, with 7 bases lining up with TRBD1. Per germline, CDR1 MNHEY and CDR2 SMNVEV (reference sequence). The CDR3 has 11 residues. The trim removed 3 bases at V and 13 bases at J, leaving 3 bases unmatched. CDR3 DNA sequence: TGTGCCAGCAGTTTCGGGACAGAACAGTTCTTC. Amino acids: CASSFGTEQFF.

The chain recombines TRBV4-3 with TRBJ1-3, with D maybe TRBD1 (5 bases). V lost 0 bases and J 2 bases, leaving 11 bases between the germline ends. Germline loops: CDR1 LGHNA, CDR2 YSLEER. The CDR3 has 16 residues. The CDR3 is CASSQDVWGTGNTIYF. The CDR3 DNA reads as TGCGCCAGCAGCCAAGATGTTTGGGGGACTGGAAACACCATATATTTT.

V is TRBV5-1 and J is TRBJ2-5; the D is unclear. Trimming removed 3 bases at V and 0 bases at J, with 6 bases between. Germline V CDR1 and CDR2: SGHRS, YFSETQ. The CDR3 consists of 13 residues. The CDR3 region has the DNA TGCGCCAGCAGCTCTTCGTACCAAGAGACCCAGTACTTC. Protein product: CASSSSYQETQYF.

The chain has TRBV30 and TRBJ1-4; D remains ambiguous. V lost 5 bases to trimming and J lost 0 bases, with 13 bases between them. Germline-derived CDR1 and CDR2 are GTSNPN and SVGIG (reference sequence). CDR3 length: 15 residues. CDR3 in amino acids: CAWAFRITTNEKLFF. As DNA, the CDR3 is TGTGCCTGGGCGTTCAGGATCACAACTAATGAAAAACTGTTTTTT.

As concerns this clone: Mismatch with germline at one junction end may stem from a read error. The V gene is TRBV6-4, the J gene TRBJ2-5; D uncertain. Germline CDR1 is MRHNA and CDR2 is SNTAGT. The CDR3 is 13 residues long. The CDR3 region is CASTDAWAETQYF. DNA for the CDR3: TGTGCCAGCACTGACGCGTGGGCGGAGACCCAGTACTTC.

This rearrangement joins TRBV7-2 to TRBJ2-5; 8 bases align to TRBD2. The CDR3 loop spans 13 amino acids. Germline V gene data show CDR1 as SGHTA and CDR2 as FQGNSA. The V segment lost 3 bases and the J segment 3 bases; nucleotides outside the gene matches: 0. The CDR3 here is CASSFSGKETQYF. CDR3 sequence (DNA): TGTGCCAGCAGCTTTAGCGGGAAAGAGACCCAGTACTTC.

This chain links TRBV5-8 with TRBJ1-6; 10 bases are a match to TRBD1. J gave up 6 bases and V 3 bases, and 6 bases lay outside the gene matches. The CDR3 contains 16 residues. Looked up from germline, CDR1 is SGHTS and CDR2 is YDEGEE. CDR3 protein: CASSSIRDRGNSPLHF. Written as DNA, the CDR3 is TGTGCCAGCAGCTCAATCCGGGACAGGGGTAATTCACCCCTCCACTTT.

The chain couples TRBV4-2 to TRBJ2-7; D perhaps matches TRBD2 (5 bases). This CDR3 contains 17 residues. V was pared by 3 bases and J by 1 base, with 19 bases between. Germline V CDR1 and CDR2: LGHNA, YNFKEQ. CDR3 in amino acids: CASSQGFGRGDSYEQYF. The CDR3 DNA is TGTGCCAGCAGCCAGGGTTTTGGACGGGGTGATTCCTACGAGCAGTACTTC.

The chain combines TRBV7-2 with TRBJ2-7; TRBD1 agrees at 9 bases. Per the germline V gene, CDR1 is SGHTA and CDR2 is FQGNSA. The J segment lost 5 bases and the V segment lost 3 bases, leaving 2 bases of the junction unmatched. The CDR3 runs to 13 residues. CDR3 in DNA: TGTGCCAGCAGCTTGAACAGGGGGCACGAGCAGTACTTC. Translated: CASSLNRGHEQYF.

This clone was counted only a few times. The rearrangement joins TRBV28 to TRBJ2-7; no definite D call. The V end lost 5 bases, the J end lost 2 bases, and 7 bases lay between the germline ends. Per the germline V gene, CDR1 is MDHEN and CDR2 is SYDVKM. The CDR3 is 12 residues long. The CDR3 region is CASSPDPYEQYF. Here the CDR3 DNA reads TGTGCCAGCAGTCCCGACCCCTACGAGCAGTACTTC.

The chain is built from TRBV27 and TRBJ1-2; TRBD1 aligns across 7 bases. CDR1 and CDR2 from the germline V gene are MNHEY and SMNVEV (reference sequence). The CDR3 length is 13 residues. Trimming took 6 bases from V and 8 from J; bases not matched to a gene: 9. The CDR3 region is CASRSTGTSGYTF. The DNA for the CDR3 is TGTGCCAGCAGATCGACAGGGACATCCGGCTACACCTTC.